Listed below are T cell receptor beta chains from one sample, sequenced in a study of response to subunit inactivated influenza vaccine. MiXCR, run by TCRdb on the RT-PCR reads, gives a single entry per CDR3 protein. The sample lists about 530,000 distinct CDR3 sequences; under 15% were seen once. Specimen: PBMCs from blood, collected roughly 6 weeks after vaccination. The receptors stem from a man aged 50 or older who received an inactivated influenza vaccine. CDR3s leave out the opening cysteine and the closing phenylalanine or tryptophan. The order of the fields is D gene, V gene, CDR3 protein. The D gene is left open where the match is weak.

d_gene: TRBD2
v_gene: TRBV5-1
CDR3aa: ASSTVGGGTDTQY

d_gene: TRBD2
v_gene: TRBV4-3
CDR3aa: ASSQAGGTGDTQY

d_gene: .
v_gene: TRBV6-5
CDR3aa: ASTPDHYRQF

d_gene: .
v_gene: TRBV10-3
CDR3aa: AISDSEETQY

d_gene: TRBD2
v_gene: TRBV24-1
CDR3aa: ATSDLKTSGTYNEQF

d_gene: TRBD2
v_gene: TRBV7-9
CDR3aa: ASSPYLAGGTYNEQF

d_gene: TRBD2
v_gene: TRBV5-1
CDR3aa: ATAGGASTDTQY

d_gene: TRBD2
v_gene: TRBV9
CDR3aa: ASSVAGSGGSRGEQY

d_gene: .
v_gene: TRBV18
CDR3aa: ASSPPVSGTDTQY

d_gene: .
v_gene: TRBV19
CDR3aa: ASSEAGSYTQH

d_gene: TRBD2
v_gene: TRBV28
CDR3aa: ASSFFSLGGGRHDTQY

d_gene: .
v_gene: TRBV20-1
CDR3aa: SASRGVNYGYT

d_gene: .
v_gene: TRBV29-1
CDR3aa: SVVGSSYNEQF

d_gene: .
v_gene: TRBV7-6
CDR3aa: ASSQSGAKPQH

d_gene: .
v_gene: TRBV7-9
CDR3aa: ASSFLSTNYGYT

d_gene: .
v_gene: TRBV12-3/TRBV12-4
CDR3aa: ASSLGETQY

d_gene: TRBD1
v_gene: TRBV12-3/TRBV12-4
CDR3aa: ASSLGQGLEAF

d_gene: .
v_gene: TRBV5-6
CDR3aa: ASSLRGAGEQY

d_gene: TRBD2
v_gene: TRBV12-3/TRBV12-4
CDR3aa: ASRRGLAGTEQY

d_gene: TRBD2
v_gene: TRBV5-1
CDR3aa: ASSLGTSGRRGDEQF

d_gene: .
v_gene: TRBV11-2
CDR3aa: ASSLAQHQY

d_gene: .
v_gene: TRBV27
CDR3aa: ARKKGETEETQY

d_gene: TRBD1
v_gene: TRBV12-3/TRBV12-4
CDR3aa: ASRTGTGGPGELF

d_gene: TRBD1
v_gene: TRBV7-9
CDR3aa: AKVGGGQFHSNQPQH

d_gene: .
v_gene: TRBV6-1
CDR3aa: ASSEFGTHYEQY

d_gene: TRBD2
v_gene: TRBV29-1
CDR3aa: SVGSIPGLAGVTPYNEQF

d_gene: TRBD1
v_gene: TRBV12-3/TRBV12-4
CDR3aa: ASTPDRGRNEQY

d_gene: TRBD2
v_gene: TRBV7-3
CDR3aa: ASTFDGEGCGDEQF

d_gene: TRBD1
v_gene: TRBV10-3
CDR3aa: AIRQGYGANVLT

d_gene: .
v_gene: TRBV25-1
CDR3aa: ASSETRAGNTIY

d_gene: .
v_gene: TRBV6-1
CDR3aa: ASGQGFNQPQH

d_gene: .
v_gene: TRBV7-2
CDR3aa: ASSKSFWEIGTEAF

d_gene: .
v_gene: TRBV12-3/TRBV12-4
CDR3aa: ASSLTRQERNEQF

d_gene: TRBD2
v_gene: TRBV12-3/TRBV12-4
CDR3aa: ASSFRRGDTDTQY

d_gene: TRBD2
v_gene: TRBV27
CDR3aa: ASRTGTSGKQY

d_gene: TRBD1
v_gene: TRBV20-1
CDR3aa: SAGGSGGRTDTQY

d_gene: .
v_gene: TRBV6-2/TRBV6-3
CDR3aa: ASSYEGTVAYNEQF

d_gene: .
v_gene: TRBV2
CDR3aa: ASSESPGVWEQY

d_gene: TRBD2
v_gene: TRBV12-3/TRBV12-4
CDR3aa: ASSRASGGPY

d_gene: .
v_gene: TRBV20-1
CDR3aa: SAAGPQDEKLF

d_gene: .
v_gene: TRBV6-2/TRBV6-3
CDR3aa: ASSLSAGLLNEQF

d_gene: .
v_gene: TRBV7-2
CDR3aa: ASSLIRGADTQY

d_gene: TRBD1
v_gene: TRBV6-5
CDR3aa: ASSYTGGDNYGYT

d_gene: .
v_gene: TRBV24-1
CDR3aa: ATSGTVETQY

d_gene: TRBD1
v_gene: TRBV5-1
CDR3aa: ASSQGQTETQY

d_gene: .
v_gene: TRBV12-3/TRBV12-4
CDR3aa: ASSLEGAGANVLT

d_gene: TRBD2
v_gene: TRBV29-1
CDR3aa: SVLTGGAYEQF

d_gene: .
v_gene: TRBV27
CDR3aa: ASSFTGRRVHEQY

d_gene: .
v_gene: TRBV6-1
CDR3aa: ASRLRLTSTDTQY

d_gene: TRBD1
v_gene: TRBV6-1
CDR3aa: ASSGDRVRNTIY

d_gene: .
v_gene: TRBV20-1
CDR3aa: SARGTYDSYNEQF

d_gene: .
v_gene: TRBV11-2
CDR3aa: ASSLEPGAVLQETQY

d_gene: TRBD1
v_gene: TRBV29-1
CDR3aa: SVEEPGGVHYNEAF